The 18 T cell receptor beta chains listed next were all sequenced from one sample in a study of blood T cell repertoires in COVID-19 (dated by TCRdb to the early 2020s). The library was made by the immunoSEQ multiplex PCR assay. This is the immuneACCESS table as TCRdb keeps it, with only in-frame sequences that have V and J called. A part of the clones is gone; compared with another copy, unresolved V genes explain less than half, and the rest is unexplained. The sample table holds about 160,000 clones, of which 60% to 85% were seen once. 2.8% of the sample is held by the ten biggest clonotypes. The material sequenced was peripheral blood. Every receptor here comes from a man in his 70s with acute or convalescent COVID-19.

The CDR3 bases are TGCAGCGTTGGGACAGGGGGAAACACTGAAGCTTTCTTT. As protein: CSVGTGGNTEAFF. This chain joins TRBV29-1 and TRBJ1-1, with 10 bases identical to TRBD1. CDR1 is SQVTM, CDR2 ANQGSEA, per germline. This CDR3 comprises 13 residues. With V trimmed by 4 bases and J by 2 bases, 1 base remained unmatched.

This clone was seen only once. This chain joins TRBV5-6 and TRBJ1-2; 8 bases are a match to TRBD1. The CDR3 sequence is 15 residues long. V gave up 5 bases and J gave up 2 bases; unmatched junction bases: 8. Germline V gene lookup returns CDR1 SGHDT and CDR2 YYEEEE. In DNA form, the CDR3 reads TGTGCCAGCAGTTCGTCGACAGGGGCAAACTATGGCTACACCTTC. It encodes CASSSSTGANYGYTF.

This chain links TRBV5-1 with TRBJ2-2; 7 bases match TRBD2. Unmatched junction bases numbered 9, after V lost 6 bases and J lost 4 bases. This CDR3 spans 15 amino acids. Germline V gene data show CDR1 as SGHRS and CDR2 as YFSETQ. The CDR3 loop reads CASTAGVLGTGELFF. DNA of the CDR3: TGCGCCAGCACGGCGGGGGTTCTGGGCACCGGGGAGCTGTTTTTT.

This chain connects TRBV30 to TRBJ2-7; 15 nucleotides line up with TRBD2. The germline V gene has CDR1 GTSNPN and CDR2 SVGIG (reference sequence). The ends lost 3 bases at V and 10 bases at J; junction bases unmatched: 7. The CDR3 spans 14 residues. CDR3 amino acids: CAWREGLAGGSQYF. In DNA form, the CDR3 reads TGTGCCTGGAGGGAGGGACTAGCGGGAGGAAGTCAGTACTTC.

In this sample, this clone turned up a few times. The gene calls are TRBV6-5 and TRBJ2-3, with a weak D call TRBD2 (6 bases). V was shortened by 4 bases and J by 3 bases, with 14 bases between the two germline ends. Per germline, CDR1 MNHEY and CDR2 SVGAGI. The CDR3 totals 15 residues. DNA for the CDR3: TGTGCCAGCAGTTCCCCCGGGACTGGTACAGATACGCAGTATTTT. Translating gives CASSSPGTGTDTQYF.

This rearrangement joins TRBV27 to TRBJ2-6; the match to TRBD1 covers 7 bases. Germline-derived CDR1 and CDR2 are MNHEY and SMNVEV (reference sequence). The CDR3 runs to 18 residues. Germline trimming cut 4 bases from V and 0 bases from J; bases unmatched to any gene: 9. The CDR3 protein is CASSSAGTVHSGANVLTF. The CDR3 DNA sequence: TGTGCCAGCAGTTCAGCCGGGACAGTGCACTCTGGGGCCAACGTCCTGACTTTC.

V usage is TRBV3-1 (or the pseudogene TRBV3-2) and J usage is TRBJ1-1; D ambiguous. Trimming pared 0 bases from V and 3 bases from J, leaving 14 bases between. CDR1 is LGHDT, CDR2 YNNKEL, per germline (reference sequence). This CDR3 region has 16 residues. The CDR3 region is CASSQDRSGIDTEAFF. The CDR3 DNA reads as TGTGCCAGCAGCCAAGATCGATCGGGGATCGACACTGAAGCTTTCTTT.

The chain joins TRBV28 to TRBJ2-7, with D tentatively TRBD2 (5 bases). Germline V gene sequence: CDR1 MDHEN, CDR2 SYDVKM. V was clipped by 2 bases and J by 7 bases, with 15 bases between them. The CDR3 is 14 residues long. CDR3 region: CASSLDGGFTEQYF. The CDR3 region has the DNA TGTGCCAGCAGTTTAGATGGAGGATTTACGGAGCAGTACTTC.

J is TRBJ1-5 and V is TRBV27, with D unclear. V was pared by 2 bases and J by 0 bases, with 8 bases between. The germline gives CDR1 MNHEY, CDR2 SMNVEV (reference sequence). The CDR3 consists of 15 residues. The CDR3 region has the DNA TGTGCCAGCAGTTTACCAGAATATAGCAATCAGCCCCAGCATTTT. Protein sequence: CASSLPEYSNQPQHF.

The chain carries TRBV30 and TRBJ2-1, with TRBD1 as a possible D gene (5 bases). This CDR3 has 15 amino acids. The germline gives CDR1 GTSNPN, CDR2 SVGIG (reference sequence). V lost 1 base and J 6 bases, leaving 16 bases between the germline ends. The DNA for the CDR3 is TGTGCCTGGAGTGGCACAGGCCGTGGGGTCAATGAGCAGTTCTTC. Amino acid sequence: CAWSGTGRGVNEQFF.

The V and J genes are TRBV7-6 and TRBJ1-3; unclear D gene. Trimming pared 3 bases from V and 0 bases from J, leaving 9 bases between. Germline lookup yields CDR1 SGHVS and CDR2 FNYEAQ. This CDR3 has 15 amino acids. The CDR3: CASSLRENSGNTIYF. The CDR3 DNA follows: TGTGCCAGCAGCTTGAGAGAGAACTCTGGAAACACCATATATTTT. The full variable domain, its missing parts supplied by reference TRBV7-6 and TRBJ1-3, is GAGVSQSPRYKVTKRGQDVALRCDPISGHVSLYWYRQALGQGPEFLTYFNYEAQQDKSGLPNDRFSAERPEGSISTLTIQRTEQRDSAMYRCASSLRENSGNTIYFGEGSWLTVV.

This clone was seen more than once but under ten times. The CDR3 DNA is TGTGCCAGCAGCTTTGTGTTAGCGGGGGCTGGGGAGACCCAGTACTTC. Its protein product is CASSFVLAGAGETQYF. The rearrangement uses TRBV7-6 and TRBJ2-5; 9 positions agree with TRBD2. This CDR3 is 16 amino acids long. V shed 3 bases, J shed 5 bases, and the junction held 10 bases outside the gene matches. Germline values: CDR1 SGHVS, CDR2 FNYEAQ.

The J gene is TRBJ2-2, the V gene TRBV25-1; D not resolved. The germline V gene encodes CDR1 MGHDK and CDR2 SYGVNS. This CDR3 has 14 residues. V gave up 5 bases and J gave up 1 base, with 8 bases separating them. The CDR3 nucleotides are TGTGCCAGCAGTCGAGAGCTGAACACCGGGGAGCTGTTTTTT. Encoded protein: CASSRELNTGELFF.

The chain couples TRBV28 to TRBJ2-7; 10 positions match TRBD1. The CDR3 loop spans 16 amino acids. In germline, CDR1 is MDHEN, CDR2 SYDVKM. Trimming at V came to 1 base and at J to 2 bases, leaving 5 bases not matched to a gene. The CDR3 DNA reads as TGTGCCAGCAGTTTATTCGACAGGGGGCATCCCTACGAGCAGTACTTC. Translation: CASSLFDRGHPYEQYF.

This clone was seen only a few times. V is TRBV19 and J is TRBJ2-2, with 7 nucleotides matching TRBD2. Losses at the gene ends were 5 bases for V and 7 bases for J; bases not matched to a gene: 4. From germline, CDR1 is LNHDA and CDR2 SQIVND (reference sequence). This CDR3 has 13 amino acids. The DNA for the CDR3 is TGTGCCAGTAGTGGGGGGGGTGTCGGGGAGCTGTTTTTT. Amino acid sequence: CASSGGGVGELFF. Looking up the rest from reference TRBV19 and TRBJ2-2 gives the full variable domain: DGGITQSPKYLFRKEGQNVTLSCEQNLNHDAMYWYRQDPGQGLRLIYYSQIVNDFQKGDIAEGYSVSREKKESFPLTVTSAQKNPTAFYLCASSGGGVGELFFGEGSRLTVL.

The CDR3 reads CASSLTQRTGRNSPLHF. CDR3 nucleotides: TGTGCCAGCAGTTTAACTCAGAGGACAGGACGGAATTCACCCCTCCACTTT. The rearrangement joins TRBV27 to TRBJ1-6; 7 bases line up with TRBD1. The CDR3 has 17 amino acids. Per the germline V gene, CDR1 is MNHEY and CDR2 is SMNVEV (reference sequence). Trimming took 2 bases from V and 7 from J; bases not matched to a gene: 11.

V usage is TRBV25-1 and J usage is TRBJ2-1, with 8 bases identical to TRBD2. With 1 base clipped from V and 7 bases from J, the junction kept 0 bases outside the gene matches. Looked up from germline, CDR1 is MGHDK and CDR2 is SYGVNS. CDR3 size: 13 residues. The CDR3 protein is CASSESGGNEQFF. CDR3 bases: TGTGCCAGCAGTGAATCGGGAGGGAATGAGCAGTTCTTC.

The V call is TRBV5-4, the J call TRBJ1-1, with TRBD1 as a possible D gene (5 bases). V was cut by 1 base and J by 0 bases, with 10 bases left in between. Germline V gene sequence: CDR1 SGHNT, CDR2 YYREEE (reference sequence). The CDR3 has 15 residues. DNA of the CDR3: TGTGCCAGCAGCTTGCAGGGTGTAGTGAACACTGAAGCTTTCTTT. Translating it yields CASSLQGVVNTEAFF. The variable domain in full, completed from reference TRBV5-4 and TRBJ1-1, reads ETGVTQSPTHLIKTRGQQVTLRCSSQSGHNTVSWYQQALGQGPQFIFQYYREEENGRGNFPPRFSGLQFPNYSSELNVNALELDDSALYLCASSLQGVVNTEAFFGQGTRLTVV.